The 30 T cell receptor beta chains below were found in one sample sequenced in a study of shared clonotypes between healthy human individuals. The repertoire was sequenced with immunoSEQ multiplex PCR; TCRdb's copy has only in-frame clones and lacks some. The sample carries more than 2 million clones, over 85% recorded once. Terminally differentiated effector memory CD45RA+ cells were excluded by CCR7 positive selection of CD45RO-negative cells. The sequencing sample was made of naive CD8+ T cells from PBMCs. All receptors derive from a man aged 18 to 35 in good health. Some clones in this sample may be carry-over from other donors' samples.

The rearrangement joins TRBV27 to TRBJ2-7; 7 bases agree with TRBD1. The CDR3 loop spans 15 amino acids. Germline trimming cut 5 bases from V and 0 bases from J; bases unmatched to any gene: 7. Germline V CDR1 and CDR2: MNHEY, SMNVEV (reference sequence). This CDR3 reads CASSPGQTHSYEQYF. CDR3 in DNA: TGTGCCAGCAGTCCGGGACAGACCCACTCCTACGAGCAGTACTTC.

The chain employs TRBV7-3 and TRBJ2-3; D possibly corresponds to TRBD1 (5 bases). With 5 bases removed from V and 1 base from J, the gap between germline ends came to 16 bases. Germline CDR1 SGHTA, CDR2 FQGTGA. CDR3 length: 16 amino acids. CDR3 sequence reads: CASSENGWGGTDTQYF. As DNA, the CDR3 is TGTGCCAGCAGCGAAAATGGATGGGGCGGCACAGATACGCAGTATTTT.

CDR3 protein: CASSSDSGNTIYF. The CDR3 DNA is TGTGCCAGCAGCTCTGATTCCGGAAACACCATATATTTT. The V and J genes are TRBV7-6 and TRBJ1-3; D gene unclear. The CDR3 runs to 13 residues. V lost 4 bases and J 4 bases, leaving 8 bases between the germline ends. CDR1 is SGHVS and CDR2 is FNYEAQ in the germline V gene.

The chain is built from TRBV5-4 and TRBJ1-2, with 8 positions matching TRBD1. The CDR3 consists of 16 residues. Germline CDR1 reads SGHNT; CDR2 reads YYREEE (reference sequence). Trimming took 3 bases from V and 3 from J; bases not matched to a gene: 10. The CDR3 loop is CASSSDSTGEDYGYTF. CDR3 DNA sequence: TGTGCCAGCAGCTCCGACTCGACAGGGGAGGACTATGGCTACACCTTC.

The CDR3 loop reads CASSLGQGLAETQYF. The CDR3 coding sequence is TGTGCCAGCAGCTTGGGACAGGGTCTAGCGGAGACCCAGTACTTC. The chain employs TRBV4-2 and TRBJ2-5; 9 bases align to TRBD1. CDR1 and CDR2 (germline): LGHNA, YNFKEQ. CDR3 size: 15 residues. Unmatched junction bases numbered 9, after V lost 5 bases and J lost 5 bases.

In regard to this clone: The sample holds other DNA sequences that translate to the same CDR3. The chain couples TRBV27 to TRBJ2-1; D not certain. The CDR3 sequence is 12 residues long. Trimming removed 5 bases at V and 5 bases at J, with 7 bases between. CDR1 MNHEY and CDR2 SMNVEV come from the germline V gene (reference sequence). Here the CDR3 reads CASSPGHNEQFF. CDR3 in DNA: TGTGCCAGCAGTCCTGGTCACAATGAGCAGTTCTTC.

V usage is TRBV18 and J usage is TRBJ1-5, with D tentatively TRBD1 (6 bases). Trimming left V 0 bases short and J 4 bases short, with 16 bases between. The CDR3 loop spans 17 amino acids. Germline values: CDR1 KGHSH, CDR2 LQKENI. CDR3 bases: TGTGCCAGCTCACCACCTAAGTTGTCAGGGGAAAATCAGCCCCAGCATTTT. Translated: CASSPPKLSGENQPQHF.

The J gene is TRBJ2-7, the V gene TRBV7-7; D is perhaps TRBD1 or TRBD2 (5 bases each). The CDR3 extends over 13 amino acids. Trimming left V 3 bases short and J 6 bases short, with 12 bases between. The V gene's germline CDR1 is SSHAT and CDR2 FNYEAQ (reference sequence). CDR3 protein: CASSLGRTTEQYF. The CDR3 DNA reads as TGTGCCAGCAGCTTGGGACGAACCACCGAGCAGTACTTC.

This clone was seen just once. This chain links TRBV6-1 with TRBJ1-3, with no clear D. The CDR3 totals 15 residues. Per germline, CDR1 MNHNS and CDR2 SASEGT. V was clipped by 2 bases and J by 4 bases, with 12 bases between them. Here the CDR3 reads CASSELWGAGNTIYF. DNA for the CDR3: TGTGCCAGCAGTGAACTCTGGGGAGCAGGAAACACCATATATTTT.

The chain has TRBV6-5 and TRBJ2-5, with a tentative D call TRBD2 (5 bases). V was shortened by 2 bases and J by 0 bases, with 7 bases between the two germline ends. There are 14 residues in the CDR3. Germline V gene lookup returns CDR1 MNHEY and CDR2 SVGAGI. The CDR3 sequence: CASSYTGNQETQYF. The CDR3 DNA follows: TGTGCCAGCAGTTACACGGGGAACCAAGAGACCCAGTACTTC.

The DNA for the CDR3 is TGTGCCAGCAGTGAACTTCGGAGGGATAACACCGGGGAGCTGTTTTTT. Encoded protein: CASSELRRDNTGELFF. The chain is built from TRBV6-1 and TRBJ2-2, with a possible D match to TRBD2 (6 bases). CDR3 size: 16 residues. Germline V gene sequence: CDR1 MNHNS, CDR2 SASEGT. The V and J ends lost 2 bases and 2 bases respectively, with 12 bases between them.

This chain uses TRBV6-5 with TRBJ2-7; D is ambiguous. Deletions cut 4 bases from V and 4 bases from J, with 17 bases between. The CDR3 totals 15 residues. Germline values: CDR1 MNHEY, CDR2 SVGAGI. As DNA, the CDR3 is TGTGCCAGCAGTTTAGGAACACCGCGACTGTACGAGCAGTACTTC. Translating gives CASSLGTPRLYEQYF.

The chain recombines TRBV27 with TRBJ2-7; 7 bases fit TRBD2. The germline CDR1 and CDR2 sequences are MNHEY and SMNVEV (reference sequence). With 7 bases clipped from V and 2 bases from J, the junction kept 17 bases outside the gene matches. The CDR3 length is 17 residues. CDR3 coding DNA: TGTGCCAGCACCCCAGGGTGGGGGGGAGGGCCCACCTACGAGCAGTACTTC. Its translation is CASTPGWGGGPTYEQYF.

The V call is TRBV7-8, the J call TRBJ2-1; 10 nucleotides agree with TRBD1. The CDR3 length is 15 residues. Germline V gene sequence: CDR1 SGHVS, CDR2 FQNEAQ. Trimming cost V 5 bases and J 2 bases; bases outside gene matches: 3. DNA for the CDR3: TGTGCCAGCAGCCCGACAGGGGGCCCCTACAATGAGCAGTTCTTC. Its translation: CASSPTGGPYNEQFF.

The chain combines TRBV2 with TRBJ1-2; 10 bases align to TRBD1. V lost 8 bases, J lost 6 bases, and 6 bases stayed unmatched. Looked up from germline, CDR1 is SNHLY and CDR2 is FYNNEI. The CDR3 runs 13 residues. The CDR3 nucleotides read TGTGCCAGCCGGGACAGGGGACGGGATGGCTACACCTTC. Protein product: CASRDRGRDGYTF.

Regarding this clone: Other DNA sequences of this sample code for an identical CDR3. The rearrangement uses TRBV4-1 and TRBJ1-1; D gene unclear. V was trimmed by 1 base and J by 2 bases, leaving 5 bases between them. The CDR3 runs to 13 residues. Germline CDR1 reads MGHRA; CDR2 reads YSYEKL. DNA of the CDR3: TGCGCCAGCAGCCAAGTACCCAACACTGAAGCTTTCTTT. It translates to CASSQVPNTEAFF.

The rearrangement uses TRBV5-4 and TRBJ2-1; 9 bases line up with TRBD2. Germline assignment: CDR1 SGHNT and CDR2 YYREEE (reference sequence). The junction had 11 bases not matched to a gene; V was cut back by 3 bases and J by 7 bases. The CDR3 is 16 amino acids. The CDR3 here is CASSSPVAGGLNEQFF. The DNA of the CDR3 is TGTGCCAGCAGCTCACCGGTGGCGGGAGGGCTAAATGAGCAGTTCTTC.

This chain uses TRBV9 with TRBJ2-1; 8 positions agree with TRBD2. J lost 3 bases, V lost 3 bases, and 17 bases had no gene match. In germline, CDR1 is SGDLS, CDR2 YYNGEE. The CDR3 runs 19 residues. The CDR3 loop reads CASSANWTSPRRFYNEQFF. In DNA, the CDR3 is TGTGCCAGCAGCGCCAATTGGACTAGCCCTCGGAGATTCTACAATGAGCAGTTCTTC.

DNA for the CDR3: TGTGCCAGCAGCGACACCCCGGGACTAGCAATCCACGAGCAGTACTTC. Residues: CASSDTPGLAIHEQYF. J is TRBJ2-7 and V is TRBV11-2, with TRBD2 matching over 9 bases. Germline values: CDR1 SGHAT, CDR2 FQNNGV. The ends lost 5 bases at V and 5 bases at J; junction bases unmatched: 13. This CDR3 spans 16 amino acids.

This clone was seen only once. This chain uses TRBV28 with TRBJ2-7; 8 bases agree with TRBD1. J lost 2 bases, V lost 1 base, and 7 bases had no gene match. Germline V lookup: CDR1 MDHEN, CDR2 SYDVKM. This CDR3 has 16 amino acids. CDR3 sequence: CASSLFTGQGPYEQYF. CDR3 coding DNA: TGTGCCAGCAGTTTATTTACAGGACAGGGCCCCTACGAGCAGTACTTC.

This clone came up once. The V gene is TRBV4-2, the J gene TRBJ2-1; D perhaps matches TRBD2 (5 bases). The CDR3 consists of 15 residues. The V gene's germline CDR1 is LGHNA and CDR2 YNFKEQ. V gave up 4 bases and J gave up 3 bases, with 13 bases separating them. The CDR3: CASSLASVGYNEQFF. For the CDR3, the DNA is TGTGCCAGCAGCCTAGCGTCAGTTGGCTACAATGAGCAGTTCTTC.

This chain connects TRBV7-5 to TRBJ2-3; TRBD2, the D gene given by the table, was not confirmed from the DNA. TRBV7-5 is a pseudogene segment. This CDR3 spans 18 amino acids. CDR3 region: CVRSFIEGLAGNTDTQYF. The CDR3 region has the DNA TGTGTCAGAAGCTTCATAGAGGGGCTAGCGGGAAACACAGATACGCAGTATTTT.

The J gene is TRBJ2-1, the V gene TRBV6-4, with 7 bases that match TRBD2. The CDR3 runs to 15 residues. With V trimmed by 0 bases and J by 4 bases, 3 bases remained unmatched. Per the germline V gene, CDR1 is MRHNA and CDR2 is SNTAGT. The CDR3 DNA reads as TGTGCCAGCAGTGACTCGGCTAGCGGTTACAATGAGCAGTTCTTC. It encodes CASSDSASGYNEQFF.

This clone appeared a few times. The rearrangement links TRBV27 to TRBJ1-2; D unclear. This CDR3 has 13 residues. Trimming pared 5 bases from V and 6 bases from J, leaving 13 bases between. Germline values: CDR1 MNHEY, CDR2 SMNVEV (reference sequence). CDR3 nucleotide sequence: TGTGCCAGCAGTCCCACCGCATGGAATGGCTACACCTTC. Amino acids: CASSPTAWNGYTF.

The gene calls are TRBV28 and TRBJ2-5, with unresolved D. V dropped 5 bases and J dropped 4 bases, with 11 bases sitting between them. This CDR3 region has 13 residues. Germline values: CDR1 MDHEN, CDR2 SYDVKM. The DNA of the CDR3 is TGTGCCAGCAGTACGCGGAGACGAGAGACCCAGTACTTC. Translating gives CASSTRRRETQYF.

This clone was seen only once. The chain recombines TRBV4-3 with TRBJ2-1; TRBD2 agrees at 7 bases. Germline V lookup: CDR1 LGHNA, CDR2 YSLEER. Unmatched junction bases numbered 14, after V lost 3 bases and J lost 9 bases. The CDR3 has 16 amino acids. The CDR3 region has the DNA TGCGCCAGCAGCCATGCGCCCAGTAGCGGGCCGGTTGAGCAGTTCTTC. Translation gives CASSHAPSSGPVEQFF.

The CDR3 DNA follows: TGCGCCAGCAGCGAGCAGGGGGGAACCGGGGAGCTGTTTTTT. Its translation: CASSEQGGTGELFF. The V and J genes are TRBV5-1 and TRBJ2-2, with D perhaps matching TRBD1 (7 bases). V shed 4 bases and J shed 5 bases, with 12 bases lying between them. CDR3 size: 14 residues. In germline, CDR1 is SGHRS, CDR2 YFSETQ.

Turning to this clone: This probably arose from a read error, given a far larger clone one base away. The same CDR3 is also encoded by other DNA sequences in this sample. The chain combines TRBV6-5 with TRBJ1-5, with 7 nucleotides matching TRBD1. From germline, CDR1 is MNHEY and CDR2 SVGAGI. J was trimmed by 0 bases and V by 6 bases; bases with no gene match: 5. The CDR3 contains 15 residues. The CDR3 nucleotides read TGTGCCAGCAGCCAGACAGGGAATAGCAATCAGCCCCAGCATTTT. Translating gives CASSQTGNSNQPQHF.

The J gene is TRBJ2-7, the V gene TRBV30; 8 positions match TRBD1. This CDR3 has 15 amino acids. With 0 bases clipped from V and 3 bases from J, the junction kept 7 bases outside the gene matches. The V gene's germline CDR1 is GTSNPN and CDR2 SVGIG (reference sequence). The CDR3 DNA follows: TGTGCCTGGAGTGTAGGCCCAGGGGGCCGCTACGAGCAGTACTTC. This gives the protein CAWSVGPGGRYEQYF.

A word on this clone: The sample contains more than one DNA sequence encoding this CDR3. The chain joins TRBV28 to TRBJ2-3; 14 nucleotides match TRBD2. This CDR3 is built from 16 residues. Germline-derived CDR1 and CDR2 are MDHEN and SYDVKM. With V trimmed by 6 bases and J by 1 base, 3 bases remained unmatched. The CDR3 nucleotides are TGTGCCAGCAGCCTGGGACTAGCGGGAGGCACAGATACGCAGTATTTT. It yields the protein CASSLGLAGGTDTQYF.